This T cell receptor beta chain was identified in a study of cytomegalovirus exposure and HLA in healthy donors. Concerning this clone: Its target is unknown.

This CDR3 is 15 amino acids long. Unmatched junction bases numbered 8, after V lost 4 bases and J lost 7 bases. From germline, CDR1 is MDHEN and CDR2 SYDVKM. The PCR made use of 60 Vbeta and 13 Jbeta primers. Libraries were prepared by immunoSEQ multiplex PCR; TCRdb keeps only in-frame clonotypes and omits some of them. This table has about 130,000 clones, around 74% appearing once. Findings of the study overall: Associated with cytomegalovirus, according to the listing, were 150 to 200 TCR beta chains.

Material for sequencing was PBMCs. The chain uses TRBV28 and TRBJ1-4, with 8 bases aligning to TRBD1. The receptor's source is a man aged 40-50 years in good health and CMV-seropositive. As DNA, the CDR3 is TGTGCCAGCAGTTCAGGGGGCGCGGGCAGTGAAAAACTGTTTTTT. Its translation is CASSSGGAGSEKLFF.